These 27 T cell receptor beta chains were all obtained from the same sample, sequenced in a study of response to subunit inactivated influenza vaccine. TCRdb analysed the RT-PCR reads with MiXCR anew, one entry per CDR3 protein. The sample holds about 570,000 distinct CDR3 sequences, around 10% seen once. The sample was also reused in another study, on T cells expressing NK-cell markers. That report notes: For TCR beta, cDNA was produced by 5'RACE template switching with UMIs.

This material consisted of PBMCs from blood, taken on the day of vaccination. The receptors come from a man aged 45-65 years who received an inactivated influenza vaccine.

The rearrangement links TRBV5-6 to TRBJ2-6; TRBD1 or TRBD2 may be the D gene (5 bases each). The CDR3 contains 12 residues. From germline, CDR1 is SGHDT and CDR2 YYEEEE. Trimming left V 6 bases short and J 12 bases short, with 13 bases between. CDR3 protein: CASTSTRGVLTF. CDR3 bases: TGTGCCAGCACATCCACGAGGGGCGTCCTGACTTTC.

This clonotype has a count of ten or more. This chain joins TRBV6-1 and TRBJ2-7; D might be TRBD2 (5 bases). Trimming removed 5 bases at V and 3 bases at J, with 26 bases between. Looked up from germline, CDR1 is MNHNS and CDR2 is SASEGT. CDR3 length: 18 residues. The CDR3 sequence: CASSQAHPGFGLDYEQYF. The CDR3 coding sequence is TGTGCCAGCAGTCAGGCCCATCCCGGGTTTGGACTCGACTACGAGCAGTACTTC.

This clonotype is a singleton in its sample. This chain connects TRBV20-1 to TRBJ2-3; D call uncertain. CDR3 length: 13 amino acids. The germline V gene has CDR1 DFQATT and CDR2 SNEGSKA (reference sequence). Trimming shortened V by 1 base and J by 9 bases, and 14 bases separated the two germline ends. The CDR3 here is CSARGQDRTTQYF. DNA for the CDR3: TGCAGTGCTAGAGGGCAGGATAGGACGACGCAGTATTTT.

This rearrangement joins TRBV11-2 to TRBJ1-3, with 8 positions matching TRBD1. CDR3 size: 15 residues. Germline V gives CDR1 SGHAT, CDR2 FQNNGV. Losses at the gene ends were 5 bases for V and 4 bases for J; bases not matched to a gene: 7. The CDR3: CASSGIQGDGNTIYF. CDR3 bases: TGTGCCAGCAGCGGAATACAGGGGGACGGAAACACCATATATTTT.

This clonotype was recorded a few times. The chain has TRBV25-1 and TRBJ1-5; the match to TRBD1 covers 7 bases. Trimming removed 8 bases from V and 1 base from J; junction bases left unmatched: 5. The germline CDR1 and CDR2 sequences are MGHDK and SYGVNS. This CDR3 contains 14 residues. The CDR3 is CASEQTGSNQPQHF. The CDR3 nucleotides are TGTGCCAGCGAACAGACAGGGAGCAATCAGCCCCAGCATTTT.

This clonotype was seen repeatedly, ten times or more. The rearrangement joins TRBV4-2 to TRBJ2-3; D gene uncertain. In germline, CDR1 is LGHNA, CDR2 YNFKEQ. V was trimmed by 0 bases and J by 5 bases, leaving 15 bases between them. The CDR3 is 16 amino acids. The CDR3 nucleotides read TGTGCCAGCAGCCAAGATGGTGTAGCCCCCGGAGATACGCAGTATTTT. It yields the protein CASSQDGVAPGDTQYF.

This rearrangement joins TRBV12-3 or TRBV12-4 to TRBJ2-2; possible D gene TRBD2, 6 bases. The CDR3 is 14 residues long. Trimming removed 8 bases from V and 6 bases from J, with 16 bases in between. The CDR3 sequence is CASHWGRTAGELFF. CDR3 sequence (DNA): TGTGCCAGCCACTGGGGGAGGACGGCCGGGGAGCTGTTTTTT.

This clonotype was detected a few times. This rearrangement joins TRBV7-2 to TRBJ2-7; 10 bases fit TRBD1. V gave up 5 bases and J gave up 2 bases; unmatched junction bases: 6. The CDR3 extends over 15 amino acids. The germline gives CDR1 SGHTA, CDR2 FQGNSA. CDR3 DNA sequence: TGTGCCAGCAGCAGAAGGACAGGGGGGGCCTACGAGCAGTACTTC. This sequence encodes CASSRRTGGAYEQYF.

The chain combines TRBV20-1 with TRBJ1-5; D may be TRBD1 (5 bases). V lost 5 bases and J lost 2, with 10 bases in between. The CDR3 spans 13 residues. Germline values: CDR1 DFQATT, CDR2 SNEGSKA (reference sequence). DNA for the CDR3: TGCAGTGCTTGGGGGGGGGGCAATCAGCCCCAGCATTTT. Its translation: CSAWGGGNQPQHF.

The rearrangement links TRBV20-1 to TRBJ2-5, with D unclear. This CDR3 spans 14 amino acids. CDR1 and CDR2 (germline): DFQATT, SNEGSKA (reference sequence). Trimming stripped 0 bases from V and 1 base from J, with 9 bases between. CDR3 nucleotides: TGCAGTGCTAGAGATATGGACCCCCAAGAGACCCAGTACTTC. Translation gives CSARDMDPQETQYF.

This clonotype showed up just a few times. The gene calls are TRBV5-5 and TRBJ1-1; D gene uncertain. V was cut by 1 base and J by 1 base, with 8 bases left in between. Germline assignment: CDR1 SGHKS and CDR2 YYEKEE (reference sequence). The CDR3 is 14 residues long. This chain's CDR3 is CASSLLDWNTEAFF. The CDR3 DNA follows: TGTGCCAGCAGCTTGTTGGACTGGAACACTGAAGCTTTCTTT.

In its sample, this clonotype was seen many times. CDR3 DNA: TGTGCCAGCAGTCCCCCGGACAGGGGTAACATTCAGTACTTC. Translating it yields CASSPPDRGNIQYF. This sequence joins TRBV28 and TRBJ2-4, with 9 bases that match TRBD1. The CDR3 runs to 14 residues. J lost 7 bases, V lost 5 bases, and 6 bases had no gene match. The germline CDR1 and CDR2 sequences are MDHEN and SYDVKM. Filled out from reference TRBV28 and TRBJ2-4, the complete variable domain reads DVKVTQSSRYLVKRTGEKVFLECVQDMDHENMFWYRQDPGLGLRLIYFSYDVKMKEKGDIPEGYSVSREKKERFSLILESASTNQTSMYLCASSPPDRGNIQYFGAGTRLSVL.

The CDR3, as DNA: TGTGCCAGCAGTTTAAACAGTCCACTTAACACTGAAGCTTTCTTT. This translates into CASSLNSPLNTEAFF. This sequence joins TRBV12-3 or TRBV12-4 and TRBJ1-1; D gene unclear. CDR3 length: 15 amino acids. Trimming pared 2 bases from V and 2 bases from J, leaving 12 bases between.

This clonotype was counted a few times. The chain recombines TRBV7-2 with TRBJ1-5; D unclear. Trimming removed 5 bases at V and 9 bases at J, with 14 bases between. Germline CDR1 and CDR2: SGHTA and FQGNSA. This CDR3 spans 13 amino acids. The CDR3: CASSPSSRLPQHF. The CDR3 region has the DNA TGTGCCAGCAGCCCCAGCTCGAGGCTGCCCCAGCATTTT.

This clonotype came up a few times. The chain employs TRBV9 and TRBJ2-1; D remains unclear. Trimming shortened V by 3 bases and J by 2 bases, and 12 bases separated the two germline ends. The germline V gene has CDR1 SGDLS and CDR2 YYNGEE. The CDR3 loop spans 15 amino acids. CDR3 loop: CASSAPPQPYNEQFF. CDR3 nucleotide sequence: TGTGCCAGCAGCGCACCACCACAACCCTACAATGAGCAGTTCTTC.

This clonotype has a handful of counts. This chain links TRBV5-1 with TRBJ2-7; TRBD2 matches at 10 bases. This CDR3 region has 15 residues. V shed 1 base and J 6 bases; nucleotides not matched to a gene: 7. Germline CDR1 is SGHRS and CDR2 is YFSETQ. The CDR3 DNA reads TGCGCCAGCAGCTTGACAGAGCGGGGGGGCATCGAGCAGTACTTC. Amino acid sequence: CASSLTERGGIEQYF.

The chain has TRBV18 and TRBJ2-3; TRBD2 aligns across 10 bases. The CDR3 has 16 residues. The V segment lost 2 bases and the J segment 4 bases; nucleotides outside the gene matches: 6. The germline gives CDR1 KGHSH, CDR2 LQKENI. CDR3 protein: CASSPGLAAAPDTQYF. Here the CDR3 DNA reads TGTGCCAGCTCACCAGGACTAGCGGCAGCCCCAGATACGCAGTATTTT.

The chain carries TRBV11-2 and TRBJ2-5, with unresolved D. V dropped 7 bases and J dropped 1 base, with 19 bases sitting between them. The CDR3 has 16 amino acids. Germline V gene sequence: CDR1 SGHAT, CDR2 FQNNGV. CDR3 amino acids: CASTPRSSFVQETQYF. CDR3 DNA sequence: TGTGCCAGCACTCCCCGAAGTTCTTTCGTCCAAGAGACCCAGTACTTC.

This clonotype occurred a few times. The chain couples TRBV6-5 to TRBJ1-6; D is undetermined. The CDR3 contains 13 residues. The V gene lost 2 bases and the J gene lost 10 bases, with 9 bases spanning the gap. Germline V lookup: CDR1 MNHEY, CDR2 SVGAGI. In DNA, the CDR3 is TGTGCCAGCAGTTACGAGGAAAGATCACCCCTCCACTTT. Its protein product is CASSYEERSPLHF.

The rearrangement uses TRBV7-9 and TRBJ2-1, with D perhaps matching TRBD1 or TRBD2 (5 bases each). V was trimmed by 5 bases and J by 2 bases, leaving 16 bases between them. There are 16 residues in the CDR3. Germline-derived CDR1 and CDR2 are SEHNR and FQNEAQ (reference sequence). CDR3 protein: CASSRTGTQPYNEQFF. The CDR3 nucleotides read TGTGCCAGCAGCAGAACCGGGACCCAACCCTACAATGAGCAGTTCTTC.

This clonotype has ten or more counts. CDR3 protein: CASRMGEETQYF. CDR3 nucleotides: TGTGCCAGCAGAATGGGGGAGGAGACCCAGTACTTC. The chain carries TRBV25-1 and TRBJ2-5; D is perhaps TRBD1 or TRBD2 (5 bases each). Trimming left V 6 bases short and J 5 bases short, with 10 bases between. The CDR3 consists of 12 residues. Germline V lookup: CDR1 MGHDK, CDR2 SYGVNS.

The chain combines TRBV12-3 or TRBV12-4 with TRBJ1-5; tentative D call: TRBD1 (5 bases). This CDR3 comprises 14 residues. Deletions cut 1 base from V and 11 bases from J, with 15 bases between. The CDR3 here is CASSLELGARTQHF. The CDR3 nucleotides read TGTGCCAGCAGTTTAGAACTCGGGGCGCGTACCCAGCATTTT.

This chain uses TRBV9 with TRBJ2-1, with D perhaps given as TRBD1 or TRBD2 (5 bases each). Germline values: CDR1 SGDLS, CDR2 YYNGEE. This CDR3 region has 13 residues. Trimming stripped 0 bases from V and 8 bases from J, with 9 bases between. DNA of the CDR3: TGTGCCAGCAGCGTAGCGAGGGACGATGAGCAGTTCTTC. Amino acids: CASSVARDDEQFF.

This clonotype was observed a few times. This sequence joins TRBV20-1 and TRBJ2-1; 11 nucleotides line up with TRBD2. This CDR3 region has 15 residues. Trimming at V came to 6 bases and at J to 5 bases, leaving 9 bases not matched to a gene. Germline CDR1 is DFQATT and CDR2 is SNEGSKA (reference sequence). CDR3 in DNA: TGCAGTGCAGCTAGGGTAGCGGGGGGGGACAATGAGCAGTTCTTC. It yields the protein CSAARVAGGDNEQFF.

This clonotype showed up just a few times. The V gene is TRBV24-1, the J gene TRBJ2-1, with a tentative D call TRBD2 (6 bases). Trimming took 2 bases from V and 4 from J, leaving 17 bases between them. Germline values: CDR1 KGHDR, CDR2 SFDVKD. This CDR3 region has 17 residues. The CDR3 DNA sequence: TGTGCCACCAGTGATTGGAGCGGACGGGGACTTTACAATGAGCAGTTCTTC. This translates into CATSDWSGRGLYNEQFF.

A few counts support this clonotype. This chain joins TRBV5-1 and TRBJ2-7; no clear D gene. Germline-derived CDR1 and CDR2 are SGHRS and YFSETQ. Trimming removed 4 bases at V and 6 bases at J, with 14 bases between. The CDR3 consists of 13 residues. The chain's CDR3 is CASSPSLVREQYF. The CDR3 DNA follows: TGCGCCAGCAGCCCCAGCCTTGTCCGCGAGCAGTACTTC.

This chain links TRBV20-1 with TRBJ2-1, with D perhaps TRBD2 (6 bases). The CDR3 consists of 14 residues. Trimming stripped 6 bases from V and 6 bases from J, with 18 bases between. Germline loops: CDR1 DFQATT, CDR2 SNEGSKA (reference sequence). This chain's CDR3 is CSAHPATSRNEQFF. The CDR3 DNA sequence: TGCAGTGCCCACCCGGCCACTAGCCGCAATGAGCAGTTCTTC.